The sequence of this T cell receptor (beta chain) was determined in a study of blood T cells in healthy people across ages. Study overall: Roughly one uniquely barcoded beta molecule per two T cells was captured.

Study observations and caveats: Donor CMV status was unknown, possibly confounding expanded clonotype changes.

The study recruited healthy Caucasian donors from Russia who were aged roughly 6 to 90. Germline V CDR1 and CDR2: MGHRA, YSYEKL. The CDR3 is 15 residues long. Trimming pared 1 base from V and 2 bases from J, leaving 12 bases between. There are a few counts of this clonotype. Its matching antigen is unknown. The second PCR ran about 6 to 12 cycles with a sample-barcoded 5' primer and J-beta primers. Each cDNA molecule carried a tag from a template-switch adaptor that contained 12 random nucleotides. TCRdb re-called the 5' RACE reads through MiXCR, storing one row per CDR3 protein. The data contain roughly 1,300,000 distinct CDR3 sequences, almost 60% of them singletons.

The TCR comes from a man between 18 and 35 years old in good health. The source material was blood. The chain couples TRBV4-1 to TRBJ2-7, with D unclear. The CDR3 nucleotides read TGCGCCAGCAGCCAAGTGCCCCCTCCTACCTACGAGCAGTACTTC. Translating it yields CASSQVPPPTYEQYF.